This passage covers 12 T cell receptor beta chains from one sample sequenced in a study of blood T cells in healthy people across ages (dated by TCRdb to 2014 to 2015). Receptor amplification or capture employed 5' RACE. These reads were obtained on an Illumina HiSeq 2500. The second PCR ran for roughly 7 to 12 cycles and used a J-beta primer mix along with a sample-barcoded 5' primer. TCRdb reprocessed the public reads (quality trimming at Q25 with fastp, clone calling with MiXCR) and kept in-frame beta chains. Every distinct CDR3 protein forms one entry, paired with its most common genes and DNA. Counted in this sample were around 800,000 distinct CDR3 sequences; about 62% of them appeared once. The ten largest clones represent about 30% of the sample. The sample comprised blood. The receptors were sampled from a man aged 25 to 45 in good health.

The gene calls are TRBV5-1 and TRBJ2-7; possible D gene TRBD2, 5 bases. V was cut by 1 base and J by 7 bases, with 15 bases left in between. Germline values: CDR1 SGHRS, CDR2 YFSETQ. The CDR3 extends over 14 amino acids. The CDR3 coding sequence is TGCGCCAGCAGCTTGAACAAGGAGGCTCGTGAGCAGTACTTC. It is translated as CASSLNKEAREQYF.

The CDR3 sequence is CASSQSSGEQFF. CDR3 DNA: TGTGCCAGCAGCCAGTCAAGCGGTGAGCAGTTCTTC. The J gene is TRBJ2-1, the V gene TRBV7-2, with D possibly TRBD2 on 5 matching bases. In germline, CDR1 is SGHTA, CDR2 FQGNSA. V was clipped by 5 bases and J by 9 bases, with 11 bases between them. This CDR3 is 12 amino acids long. The full variable domain, in which reference TRBV7-2 and TRBJ2-1 provide the parts outside the CDR3, is GAGVSQSPSNKVTEKGKDVELRCDPISGHTALYWYRQSLGQGLEFLIYFQGNSAPDKSGLPSDRFSAERTGGSVSTLTIQRTQQEDSAVYLCASSQSSGEQFFGPGTRLTVL.

This sequence joins TRBV28 and TRBJ2-1; D gene ambiguous. With 6 bases removed from V and 6 bases from J, the gap between germline ends came to 18 bases. Germline-derived CDR1 and CDR2 are MDHEN and SYDVKM. The CDR3 extends over 15 amino acids. The CDR3 region is CASRSGDKVFNEQFF. The CDR3 DNA reads TGTGCCAGCAGATCCGGAGACAAGGTGTTCAATGAGCAGTTCTTC.

This clonotype is a singleton in its sample. This chain uses TRBV20-1 with TRBJ1-1; weak D call: TRBD1 (5 bases). Trimming left V 6 bases short and J 2 bases short, with 13 bases between. This CDR3 contains 13 residues. Germline CDR1 DFQATT, CDR2 SNEGSKA (reference sequence). The CDR3 DNA reads TGCAGTGCCTGGACACCCCGCAACACTGAAGCTTTCTTT. Translating gives CSAWTPRNTEAFF.

J is TRBJ2-7 and V is TRBV29-1; 11 nucleotides agree with TRBD1. The CDR3 has 14 residues. Trimming cost V 6 bases and J 3 bases; bases outside gene matches: 7. CDR1 is SQVTM and CDR2 is ANQGSEA in the germline V gene. In nucleotides, the CDR3 is TGCAGCGTGGCCGCGGACAGGGGGCTCTACGAGCAGTACTTC. This translates into CSVAADRGLYEQYF.

This chain links TRBV11-2 with TRBJ2-1; 14 positions agree with TRBD2. After removal of 4 bases from V and 5 bases from J, the junction contained 4 bases not matched to a gene. The V gene's germline CDR1 is SGHAT and CDR2 FQNNGV. This CDR3 spans 16 amino acids. The CDR3 DNA follows: TGTGCCAGCAGCTCCGGGACTAGCGGGGGACACAATGAGCAGTTCTTC. It specifies CASSSGTSGGHNEQFF.

The chain recombines TRBV27 with TRBJ1-5, with D tentatively TRBD1 (5 bases). The V end was cut by 5 bases, the J end by 4 bases, with 18 bases between. The CDR3 has 16 amino acids. Looked up from germline, CDR1 is MNHEY and CDR2 is SMNVEV (reference sequence). The CDR3 bases are TGTGCCAGCAGTCCCACCGGTACCGGGGGAAATCAGCCCCAGCATTTT. Translating gives CASSPTGTGGNQPQHF.

V and J are TRBV27 and TRBJ2-1; D gene ambiguous. CDR1 and CDR2 (germline): MNHEY, SMNVEV (reference sequence). The V end lost 4 bases, the J end lost 3 bases, and 7 bases lay between the germline ends. This CDR3 spans 13 amino acids. Here the CDR3 reads CASSSLVYNEQFF. The CDR3 DNA is TGTGCCAGCAGTTCTCTAGTCTACAATGAGCAGTTCTTC.

This clonotype has only one observation. V usage is TRBV6-6 and J usage is TRBJ2-1, with a weak D call TRBD1 (6 bases). The CDR3 covers 15 residues. V was cut by 6 bases and J by 5 bases, with 17 bases left in between. Per germline, CDR1 MNHNY and CDR2 SVGAGI (reference sequence). CDR3 sequence (DNA): TGTGCCAGCAGCGCCAGGGGAACGACCGACAATGAGCAGTTCTTC. Protein: CASSARGTTDNEQFF.

This sequence joins TRBV5-5 and TRBJ1-6; 9 bases align to TRBD1. CDR3 length: 17 amino acids. The germline V gene encodes CDR1 SGHKS and CDR2 YYEKEE (reference sequence). With V trimmed by 4 bases and J by 7 bases, 12 bases remained unmatched. CDR3 DNA: TGTGCCAGCAGCACTCTAGGCGGACAGGGGAGAAATTCACCCCTCCACTTT. This codes for CASSTLGGQGRNSPLHF.

The V and J genes are TRBV7-2 and TRBJ2-5; 7 bases fit TRBD2. CDR1 is SGHTA and CDR2 is FQGNSA in the germline V gene. V shed 5 bases, J shed 4 bases, and the junction held 13 bases outside the gene matches. The CDR3 is 16 amino acids. Here the CDR3 reads CASSLRAGWDGETQYF. The CDR3 DNA sequence: TGTGCCAGCAGCCTACGAGCGGGGTGGGACGGAGAGACCCAGTACTTC.

The chain joins TRBV28 to TRBJ2-1; D might be TRBD2 (7 bases). The V gene's germline CDR1 is MDHEN and CDR2 SYDVKM. The CDR3 consists of 13 residues. V was pared by 10 bases and J by 3 bases, with 13 bases between. The CDR3 loop is CATRGGLYNEQFF. The CDR3, as DNA: TGTGCCACGAGGGGGGGCCTCTACAATGAGCAGTTCTTC.